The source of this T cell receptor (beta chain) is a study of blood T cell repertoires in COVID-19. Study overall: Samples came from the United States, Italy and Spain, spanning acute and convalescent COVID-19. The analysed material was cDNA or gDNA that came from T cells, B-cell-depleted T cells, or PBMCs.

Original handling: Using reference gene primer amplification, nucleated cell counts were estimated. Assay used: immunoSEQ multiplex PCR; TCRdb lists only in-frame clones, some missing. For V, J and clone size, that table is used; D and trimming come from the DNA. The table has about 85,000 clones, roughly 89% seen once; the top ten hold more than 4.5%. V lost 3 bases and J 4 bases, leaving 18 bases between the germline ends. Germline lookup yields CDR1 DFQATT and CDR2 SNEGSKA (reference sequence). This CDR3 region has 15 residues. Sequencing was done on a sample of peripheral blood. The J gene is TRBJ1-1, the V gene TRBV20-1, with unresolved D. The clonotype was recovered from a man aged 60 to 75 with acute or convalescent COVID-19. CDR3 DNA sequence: TGCAGTGCTAGTGATCTTAGGAGGGTTAGCACTGAAGCTTTCTTT. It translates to CSASDLRRVSTEAFF.